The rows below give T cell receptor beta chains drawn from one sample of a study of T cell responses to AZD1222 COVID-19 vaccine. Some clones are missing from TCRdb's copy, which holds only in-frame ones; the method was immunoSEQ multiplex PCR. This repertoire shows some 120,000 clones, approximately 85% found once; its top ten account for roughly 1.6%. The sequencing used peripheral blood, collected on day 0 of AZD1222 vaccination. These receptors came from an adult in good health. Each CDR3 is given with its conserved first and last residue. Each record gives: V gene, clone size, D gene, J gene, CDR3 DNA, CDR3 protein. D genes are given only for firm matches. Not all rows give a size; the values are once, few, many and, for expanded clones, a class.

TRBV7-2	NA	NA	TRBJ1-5	TGTGCCAGCAGCCCGGGACGGATCAATCAGCCCCAGCATTTT	CASSPGRINQPQHF
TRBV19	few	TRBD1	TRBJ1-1	TGTGCCAGTACCGCCGCCAGGGGGCGAGGGAACACTGAAGCTTTCTTT	CASTAARGRGNTEAFF
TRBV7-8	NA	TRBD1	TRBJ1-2	TGTGCCAGCAGCTTGCGGACAGGGGGAGTGGGCTACACCTTC	CASSLRTGGVGYTF
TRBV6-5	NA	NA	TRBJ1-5	TGTGCCAGCAGTTCCGTCTGGAAGAGCAATCAGCCCCAGCATTTT	CASSSVWKSNQPQHF
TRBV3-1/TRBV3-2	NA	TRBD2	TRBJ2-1	TGTGCCAGCCGACTAGCAAATGAGCAGTTCTTC	CASRLANEQFF
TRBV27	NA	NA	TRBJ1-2	TGTGCCAGCAGTCTAGGACGCAATCCTAACTATGGCTACACCTTC	CASSLGRNPNYGYTF
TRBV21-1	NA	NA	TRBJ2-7	TGTGCCAGCAGCAACCGGACCGTAACCTACGAGCAGTACTTC	CASSNRTVTYEQYF
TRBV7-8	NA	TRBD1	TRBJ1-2	TGTGCCAGCAGCTCCGACAGGGGACTATATGGCTACACCTTC	CASSSDRGLYGYTF
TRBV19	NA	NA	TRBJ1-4	TGTGCCAGTAGTATAGGCGGGAAAAAACTGTTTTTT	CASSIGGKKLFF
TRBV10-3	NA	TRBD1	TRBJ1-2	TGTGCCATCAGACGGACAGGGTCCCCTTTCTATGGCTACACCTTC	CAIRRTGSPFYGYTF
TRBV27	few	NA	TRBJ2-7	TGTGCCAGCAGTTTATCGGACAGATTCTACGAGCAGTACTTC	CASSLSDRFYEQYF
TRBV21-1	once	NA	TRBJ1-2	TGTGCCAGCGGCGCGACCTATAACTATGGCTACACCTTC	CASGATYNYGYTF
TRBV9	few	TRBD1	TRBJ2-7	TGTGCCAGCAGCGTGACAGGGCAGACGGGAGAGCAGTACTTC	CASSVTGQTGEQYF
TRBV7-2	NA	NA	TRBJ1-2	TGTGCCAGCAGCGGAAGATCTAACTATGGCTACACCTTC	CASSGRSNYGYTF
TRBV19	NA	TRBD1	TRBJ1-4	TGTGCCAGTGGACAGGTTAATGAAAAACTGTTTTTT	CASGQVNEKLFF
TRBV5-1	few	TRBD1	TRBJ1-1	TGCGCCAGCAGCTTGGGAGGACAGGGTAGCCTCGTTGCTTTCTTT	CASSLGGQGSLVAFF
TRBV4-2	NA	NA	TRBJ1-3	TGTGCCAGCAGCCAAGATCGGACCACCTTTGGCGCGGGAAACACCATATATTTT	CASSQDRTTFGAGNTIYF
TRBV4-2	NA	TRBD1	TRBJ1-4	TGTGCCAGCAGCCAGCACGGGACAGGGGGCGAAAAACTGTTTTTT	CASSQHGTGGEKLFF
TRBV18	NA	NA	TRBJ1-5	TGTGCCAGCTCAGTAAAACAGGGAGGCAATCAGCCCCAGCATTTT	CASSVKQGGNQPQHF
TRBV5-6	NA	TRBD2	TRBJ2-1	TGTGCCAGCAGCTTTTTCTCCGGGACTAGACCCATGTGGCAGTTCTTC	CASSFFSGTRPMWQFF
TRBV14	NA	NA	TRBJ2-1	TGTGCCAGCAGGAGGACAGCTTACAATGAGCAGTTCTTC	CASRRTAYNEQFF
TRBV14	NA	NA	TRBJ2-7	TGTGCCAGCAGCCAAGTTGGGACGGGACCCTACGAGCAGTACTTC	CASSQVGTGPYEQYF
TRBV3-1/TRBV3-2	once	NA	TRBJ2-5	TGTGCCAGCAGCCAAGATATCCCAGGTCAAGAGACCCAGTACTTC	CASSQDIPGQETQYF
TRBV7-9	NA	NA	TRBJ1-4	TGTGCCAGCAGCTCCCTAGGTTCAACTAATGAAAAACTGTTTTTT	CASSSLGSTNEKLFF
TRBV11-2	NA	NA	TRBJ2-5	TGTGCCAGCAGCTTCGGTCCGGTCCAAGAGACCCAGTACTTC	CASSFGPVQETQYF
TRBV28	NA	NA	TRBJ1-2	TGTGCCAGCATCCCGGGACCCCGAAACTATGGCTACACCTTC	CASIPGPRNYGYTF
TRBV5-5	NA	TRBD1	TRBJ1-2	TGTGCCAGCAGCTTAACCAGGGACAGCGTGGGGCGAGTTAATGGCTACACCTTC	CASSLTRDSVGRVNGYTF
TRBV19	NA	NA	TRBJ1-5	TGTGCCAGTAGTTTACAGGGACAGCCCCAGCATTTT	CASSLQGQPQHF
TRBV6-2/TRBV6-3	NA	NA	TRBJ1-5	TGTGCCAGCAGTTATACTGGGACTTTCCTAGACCCGTATAGCAATCAGCCCCAGCATTTT	CASSYTGTFLDPYSNQPQHF
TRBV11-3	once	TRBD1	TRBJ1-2	TGTGCCAGCAGTACCGGGACAGCAGATTATGGCTACACCTTC	CASSTGTADYGYTF
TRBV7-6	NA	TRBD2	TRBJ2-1	TGTGCCAGCAGTCGAGATCCCGAACCCAGCGGGGGGCCTGGCAATGAGCAGTTCTTC	CASSRDPEPSGGPGNEQFF
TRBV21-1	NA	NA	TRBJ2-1	TGTGCCAGCAGCATGTTGACGGTAAGCTCCTACAATGAGCAGTTCTTC	CASSMLTVSSYNEQFF
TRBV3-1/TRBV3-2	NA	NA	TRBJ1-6	TGTGCCAGCAGCCAAAAGAGGAAAACTAATTCACCCCTCCACTTT	CASSQKRKTNSPLHF
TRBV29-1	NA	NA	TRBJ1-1	TGCAGCGGGGTGGCGTCCGGTAACACTGAAGCTTTCTTT	CSGVASGNTEAFF
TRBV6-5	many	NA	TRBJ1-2	TGTGCCAGCAGTTTAGAGGGGAGCTATGGCTACACCTTC	CASSLEGSYGYTF